The clone carrying this T cell receptor (beta chain) has ten or more counts. The record originates from a study of T-cell reconstitution after alpha-beta-depleted transplantation in children. Unique molecular identifiers were used in preparing the TCRbeta library. TCRdb ran MiXCR on the PCR reads and lists one entry per CDR3 protein. The profile shows hundreds of thousands of distinct CDR3 sequences, 16% of them singletons. V shed 3 bases and J shed 4 bases, with 7 bases lying between them. The CDR3 totals 13 residues. Germline V gene sequence: CDR1 ENHRY, CDR2 SYGVKD. The V call is TRBV10-3, the J call TRBJ1-5; D call uncertain. This specimen was PBMCs from the stem cell graft donor, taken from the stem cell graft. The receptor comes from a human donor who donated a stem cell graft to a child with acute myeloid leukemia. In DNA, the CDR3 is TGTGCCATCAGTGAAGTAGGGAATCAGCCCCAGCATTTT. Its translation is CAISEVGNQPQHF.